The rows below give T cell receptor beta chains drawn from one sample of a study of regulatory T cells in long-lasting Graves disease. MiXCR was run by TCRdb on the multiplex PCR reads, yielding one entry per CDR3 protein. Of approximately 470,000 distinct CDR3 sequences detected, under 20% appear once; the ten largest clones hold 12%. The same sample was also studied in work on T cells in Graves' hyperthyroidism and ophthalmopathy.

The sample here was peripheral blood mononuclear cells (PBMCs), taken at new diagnosis, from a patient treated with antithyroid drugs. The receptors derive from a man in his forties with Graves disease. Both conserved end residues are part of each CDR3. D genes are given only for firm matches. Clone size is given for some rows only: seen once, a few or many times, or a class if the clone is expanded.

V	J	D	size	CDR3	DNA
TRBV20-1	TRBJ2-5	TRBD2	many	CSARVAGDQETQYF	TGCAGTGCTAGAGTAGCGGGAGATCAAGAGACCCAGTACTTC
TRBV20-1	TRBJ2-5	-	many	CSARVWGRARQTQYF	TGCAGTGCTAGAGTTTGGGGACGGGCACGGCAGACCCAGTACTTC
TRBV20-1	TRBJ2-7	TRBD2	-	CSARPGLAGEQYF	TGCAGTGCTAGACCTGGACTAGCGGGTGAGCAGTACTTC
TRBV7-9	TRBJ2-7	-	-	CASSFSRGVQPTAQYF	TGTGCCAGCAGCTTCTCTAGGGGAGTTCAGCCTACTGCGCAGTACTTC
TRBV15	TRBJ2-3	-	few	CATSRVRFTDTQYF	TGTGCCACCAGCAGAGTTAGGTTCACAGATACGCAGTATTTT
TRBV10-3	TRBJ1-3	-	-	CAIRDGSGNTIYF	TGTGCCATCAGAGACGGCTCTGGAAACACCATATATTTT
TRBV27	TRBJ1-1	TRBD1	few	CASKQGGTEAFF	TGTGCCAGCAAACAGGGGGGCACTGAAGCTTTCTTT
TRBV11-2	TRBJ2-2	-	many	CASSSRQITGELFF	TGTGCCAGCAGCTCGCGACAGATCACCGGGGAGCTGTTTTTT
TRBV6-1	TRBJ2-7	TRBD1	few	CASSHRGKSYEQYF	TGTGCCAGCAGTCACAGGGGGAAATCCTACGAGCAGTACTTC
TRBV3-1	TRBJ2-5	-	few	CASSQVSARRETQYF	TGTGCCAGCAGCCAAGTTAGCGCTAGGCGAGAGACCCAGTACTTC
TRBV7-2	TRBJ2-1	TRBD2	many	CASRPLAVNEQFF	TGTGCCAGCAGACCCCTAGCGGTTAATGAGCAGTTCTTC
TRBV2	TRBJ2-5	-	many	CASNQDTQETQYF	TGTGCCAGCAATCAGGATACCCAAGAGACCCAGTACTTC
TRBV20-1	TRBJ2-7	TRBD1	-	CSALKPGQGIYEQYF	TGCAGTGCCCTGAAACCGGGACAGGGGATATACGAGCAGTACTTC
TRBV15	TRBJ1-2	-	many	CATSRDFGPTSDGYTF	TGTGCCACCAGCAGAGACTTTGGGCCCACCTCGGATGGCTACACCTTC
TRBV27	TRBJ2-5	TRBD2	many	CASSAGVPRETQYF	TGTGCCAGCAGCGCGGGGGTCCCTCGAGAGACCCAGTACTTC
TRBV3-1	TRBJ2-7	TRBD2	many	CASSQAGDIYEQYF	TGTGCCAGCAGCCAGGCGGGAGACATTTACGAGCAGTACTTC
TRBV5-1	TRBJ2-2	-	-	CASSPYQGGGELFF	TGCGCCAGCAGCCCCTATCAGGGCGGCGGGGAGCTGTTTTTT
TRBV20-1	TRBJ1-2	-	many	CSARNGSAYGYTF	TGCAGTGCTAGGAACGGGTCTGCGTATGGCTACACCTTC